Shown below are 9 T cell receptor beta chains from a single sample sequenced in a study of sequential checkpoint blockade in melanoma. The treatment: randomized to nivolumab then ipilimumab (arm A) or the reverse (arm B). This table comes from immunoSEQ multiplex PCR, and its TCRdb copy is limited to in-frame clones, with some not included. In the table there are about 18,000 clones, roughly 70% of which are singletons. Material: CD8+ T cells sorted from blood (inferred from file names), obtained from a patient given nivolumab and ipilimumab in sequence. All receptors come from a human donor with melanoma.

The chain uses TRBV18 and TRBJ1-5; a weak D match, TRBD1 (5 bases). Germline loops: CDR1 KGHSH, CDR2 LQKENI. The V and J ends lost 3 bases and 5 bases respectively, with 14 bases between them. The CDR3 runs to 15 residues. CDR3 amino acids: CASSPTGGRYQPQHF. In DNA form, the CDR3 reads TGTGCCAGCTCACCTACCGGGGGAAGGTATCAGCCCCAGCATTTT.

In DNA form, the CDR3 reads TGTGCCAGCAGTTTAACCCTTGGACTAGCGGGAGCGGGAGAGACCCAGTACTTC. Amino acids: CASSLTLGLAGAGETQYF. The chain combines TRBV27 with TRBJ2-5; 13 bases line up with TRBD2. This CDR3 is 18 amino acids long. After removal of 2 bases from V and 4 bases from J, the junction contained 10 bases not matched to a gene. CDR1 and CDR2 (germline): MNHEY, SMNVEV (reference sequence).

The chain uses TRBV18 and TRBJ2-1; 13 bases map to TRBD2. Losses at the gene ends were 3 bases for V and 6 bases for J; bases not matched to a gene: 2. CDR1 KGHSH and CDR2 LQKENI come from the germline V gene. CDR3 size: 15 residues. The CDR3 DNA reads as TGTGCCAGCTCACCCGGGACTAGCGGGATCAATGAGCAGTTCTTC. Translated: CASSPGTSGINEQFF.

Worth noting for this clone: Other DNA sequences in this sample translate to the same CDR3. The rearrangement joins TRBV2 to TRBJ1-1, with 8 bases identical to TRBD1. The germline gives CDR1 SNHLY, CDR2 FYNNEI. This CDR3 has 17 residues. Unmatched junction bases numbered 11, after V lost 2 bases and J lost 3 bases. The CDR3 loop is CASSEPDRGRRDTEAFF. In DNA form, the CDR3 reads TGTGCCAGCAGTGAACCCGACAGGGGAAGGAGGGACACTGAAGCTTTCTTT. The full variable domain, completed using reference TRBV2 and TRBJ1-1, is EPEVTQTPSHQVTQMGQEVILRCVPISNHLYFYWYRQILGQKVEFLVSFYNNEISEKSEIFDDQFSVERPDGSNFTLKIRSTKLEDSAMYFCASSEPDRGRRDTEAFFGQGTRLTVV.

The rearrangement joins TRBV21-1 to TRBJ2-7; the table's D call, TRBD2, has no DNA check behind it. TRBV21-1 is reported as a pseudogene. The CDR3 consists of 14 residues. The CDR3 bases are TGTGCCAGCAGCAAGGACTTCTACCTCTACGAGCAGTACTTC. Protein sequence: CASSKDFYLYEQYF.

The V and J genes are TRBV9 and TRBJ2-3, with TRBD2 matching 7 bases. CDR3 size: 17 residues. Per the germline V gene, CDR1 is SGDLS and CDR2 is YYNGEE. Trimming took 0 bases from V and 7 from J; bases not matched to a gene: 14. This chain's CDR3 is CASSVGSGATVGYTQYF. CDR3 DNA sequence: TGTGCCAGCAGCGTAGGAAGCGGGGCCACGGTCGGTTATACGCAGTATTTT.

The CDR3 region is CASSLVLAPTYEQYF. The CDR3 region has the DNA TGTGCCAGCAGTTTAGTACTAGCGCCTACCTACGAGCAGTACTTC. The V and J genes are TRBV27 and TRBJ2-7; 7 nucleotides match TRBD2. V lost 2 bases, J lost 2 bases, and 6 bases stayed unmatched. This CDR3 comprises 15 residues. Germline V gene sequence: CDR1 MNHEY, CDR2 SMNVEV (reference sequence).

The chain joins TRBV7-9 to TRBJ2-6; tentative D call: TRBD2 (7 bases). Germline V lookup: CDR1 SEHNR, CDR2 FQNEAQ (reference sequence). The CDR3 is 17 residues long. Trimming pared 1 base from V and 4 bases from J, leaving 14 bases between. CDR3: CASSLVGGALGANVLTF. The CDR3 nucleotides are TGTGCCAGCAGCTTAGTAGGGGGGGCGCTGGGGGCCAACGTCCTGACTTTC.

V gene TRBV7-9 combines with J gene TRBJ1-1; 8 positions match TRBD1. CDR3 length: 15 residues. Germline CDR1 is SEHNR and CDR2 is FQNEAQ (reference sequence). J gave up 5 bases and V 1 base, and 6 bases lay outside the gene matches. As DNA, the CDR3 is TGTGCCAGCAGCTTAGGGCAGGGGGCTTTTACTGAAGCTTTCTTT. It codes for CASSLGQGAFTEAFF.